Listed below are T cell receptor beta chains from one sample, sequenced in a study of graft-versus-host responses after intestinal transplantation. Some clones are missing from TCRdb's copy, which holds only in-frame ones; the method was immunoSEQ multiplex PCR. The sample shows about 21,000 clones, 25% to 35% of them seen only once. The sequencing used alloreactive CD8+ T cells from a mixed lymphocyte reaction culture, collected before intestinal transplant. The receptors derive from a human patient who received an intestinal transplant. CDR3s include the opening cysteine and the closing phenylalanine or tryptophan. Fields, in order: clone size, J gene, D gene, V gene, CDR3 DNA, CDR3 protein. The D gene is left open where the match is weak. Size is stated for part of the rows, as once, few or many counts, or as a class when the clone is expanded.

medium-sized TRBJ1-2 NA TRBV6-4 TGTGCCAGCGGAGGTGGCAGAGATGGCTACACCTTC CASGGGRDGYTF
NA TRBJ1-1 TRBD1 TRBV4-1 TGCGCCAGCAGCACCCAACAGGGGCTGAACACTGAAGCTTTCTTT CASSTQQGLNTEAFF
few TRBJ2-7 TRBD2 TRBV28 TGTGCCAGCAGTTTCATGGGACTAGCGGGATCCTACGAGCAGTACTTC CASSFMGLAGSYEQYF
NA TRBJ2-5 TRBD2 TRBV10-3 TGTGCCATCAGTGAGTCTTGGGGCACGACTAGCGTCGAGACCCAGTACTTC CAISESWGTTSVETQYF
few TRBJ2-7 NA TRBV6-6 TGTGCCAGCAGTTACGCCTACGAGCAGTACTTC CASSYAYEQYF
few TRBJ2-1 NA TRBV13 TGTGCCAGCAGCTTAGGGCCCCCCCTGGCAAATGAGCAGTTCTTC CASSLGPPLANEQFF
NA TRBJ2-7 TRBD2 TRBV18 TGTGCCAGCTCACCAGGGCGGGGGGGATACGAGCAGTACTTC CASSPGRGGYEQYF
NA TRBJ1-5 NA TRBV4-1 TGCGCCAGCAGCCATCCGGACAGTTATAGCAATCAGCCCCAGCATTTT CASSHPDSYSNQPQHF
few TRBJ2-1 TRBD1 TRBV7-7 TGTGCCAGCAGCTTAGCCCCGGGACAGCCAAACAATGAGCAGTTCTTC CASSLAPGQPNNEQFF
NA TRBJ2-3 TRBD1 TRBV5-4 TGTGCCAGCAGCTTCTGGACGAGGGGGCACACAGATACGCAGTATTTT CASSFWTRGHTDTQYF
NA TRBJ2-2 NA TRBV7-9 TGTGCCAGCAGCTACCCCGGGACCCCCGGGGAGCTGTTTTTT CASSYPGTPGELFF
few TRBJ2-1 NA TRBV9 TGTGCCAGCAGCGTAGATGGTTGGCTAAATGAGCAGTTCTTC CASSVDGWLNEQFF
NA TRBJ2-5 NA TRBV4-1 TGCGCCAGCAGCCAAGGGGTGGGGGGCCTGGAGACCCAGTACTTC CASSQGVGGLETQYF
medium-sized TRBJ2-2 NA TRBV2 TGTGCCACACCCATAGAGAACACCGGGGAGCTGTTTTTT CATPIENTGELFF
NA TRBJ2-1 NA TRBV11-2 TGTGCCAGCAGCTTATTTGACTCCCCCGCCAATGAGCAGTTCTTC CASSLFDSPANEQFF
NA TRBJ1-4 NA TRBV7-6 TGTGCCAGCAGCTTTGGGGTGTTTATTTATGGGTCGGATAATGAAAAACTGTTTTTT CASSFGVFIYGSDNEKLFF
few TRBJ1-1 NA TRBV4-3 TGCGCCAGCAGCCAAGTTGCCAGTAGGGGCACTGAAGCTTTCTTT CASSQVASRGTEAFF
NA TRBJ2-7 TRBD2 TRBV7-9 TGTGCCAGCAGCTTAGAAGCGGGAATCGCCTACGAGCAGTACTTC CASSLEAGIAYEQYF
medium-sized TRBJ2-7 TRBD1 TRBV27 TGTGCCAGCAGTTTATTGGGGACAGGGGGCTACGAGCAGTACTTC CASSLLGTGGYEQYF
NA TRBJ2-1 NA TRBV27 TGTGCCAGCAGTTTATCGACCGGCAATGAGCAGTTCTTC CASSLSTGNEQFF
NA TRBJ2-1 NA TRBV4-1 TGCGCCAGCAGCCAAGCCTTTATAAATGAGCAGTTCTTC CASSQAFINEQFF
NA TRBJ2-7 NA TRBV19 TGTGCCAGTAGTATATATGATGTCAGCAGCGAGCAGTACTTC CASSIYDVSSEQYF
NA TRBJ2-1 TRBD2 TRBV15 TGTGCCACCAGCCCGGGGGGTAGCGCCTACAATGAGCAGTTCTTC CATSPGGSAYNEQFF
NA TRBJ2-7 TRBD2 TRBV5-4 TGTGCCTCACAGCGGGGGGAGTTCTACGAGCAGTACTTC CASQRGEFYEQYF
NA TRBJ2-3 NA TRBV13 TGTGCCAGCAGCCGTAGCCTGGGGGCGGGAGTCCTCAGCTTATACACAGATACGCAGTATTTT CASSRSLGAGVLSLYTDTQYF
NA TRBJ2-7 NA TRBV4-1 TGCGCCAGCAGCCAAGTTTACGGCAGCTCCTACGAGCAGTACTTC CASSQVYGSSYEQYF
NA TRBJ2-3 TRBD2 TRBV6-5 TGTGCCAGCAGTCGGACTAGCGGCACAGATACGCAGTATTTT CASSRTSGTDTQYF
NA TRBJ2-6 NA TRBV5-3 TGTGCCAGCAGCTCTGGGGCCAACGTCCTGACTTTC CASSSGANVLTF
medium-sized TRBJ2-2 NA TRBV6-5 TGTGCCAGCACAACGGGGGCGAACACCGGGGAGCTGTTTTTT CASTTGANTGELFF
NA TRBJ2-3 TRBD1 TRBV4-3 TGCGCCAGCAGCGTAACCAGGGGGCTCGCAGATACGCAGTATTTT CASSVTRGLADTQYF
NA TRBJ1-1 NA TRBV6-6 TGTGCCAGCAGCATCGGGGAGGCAACAGAAGCTTTCTTT CASSIGEATEAFF
few TRBJ2-5 NA TRBV30 TGTGCCTGGAGTGAGGGCCACATAGACCAAGAGACCCAGTACTTC CAWSEGHIDQETQYF
NA TRBJ2-2 NA TRBV6-1 TGTGCCAGCGAGACAGAAAACACCGGGGAGCTGTTTTTT CASETENTGELFF
medium-sized TRBJ2-3 NA TRBV4-1 TGCGCCAGCAGCCAAGTGTTGACGCGTACGCAGTATTTT CASSQVLTRTQYF
NA TRBJ2-7 TRBD2 TRBV7-1 TGTGCCAGCAGCTATACTAGCGGGAGGTACGAGCAGTACTTC CASSYTSGRYEQYF
few TRBJ1-1 NA TRBV4-1 TGCGCCAGCAGCCGTGAAGCCCAGGACGCTGAAGCTTTCTTT CASSREAQDAEAFF
NA TRBJ2-5 TRBD1 TRBV7-7 TGTGCCAGCAGCTCGTCAGGGGGCGCATCGGAAGAGACCCAGTACTTC CASSSSGGASEETQYF
once TRBJ2-4 NA TRBV11-2 TGTGCCAGCAGCCTAGGGACTGGTGGGGGTATGCTAGCCAAAAACATTCAGTACTTC CASSLGTGGGMLAKNIQYF
once TRBJ2-7 TRBD1 TRBV2 TGTGCCAGCGCCGGGACAGGGGACGAGCAGTACTTC CASAGTGDEQYF
NA TRBJ2-5 TRBD1 TRBV27 TGTGCCAGCAGTTTCTCGATGGGGACAGAAGAGACCCAGTACTTC CASSFSMGTEETQYF
NA TRBJ2-3 NA TRBV28 TGTGCCAGCAGTGATCTGGGGGGGCCGGGGGCAGATACGCAGTATTTT CASSDLGGPGADTQYF
NA TRBJ2-7 NA TRBV28 TGTGCCAGCAGTTTAGGCGTCCTGGAGCAGTACTTC CASSLGVLEQYF
medium-sized TRBJ2-1 TRBD2 TRBV6-5 TGTGCCAGCAGTTTAGTGTCCGGGACTAGCGGTGAGCAGTTCTTC CASSLVSGTSGEQFF